The T cell receptor beta chain under discussion was sequenced for a study of blood T cell repertoires in COVID-19. Study-level background: The origin of the acute and convalescent COVID-19 samples was the United States, Italy and Spain. Nucleic acid was either cDNA or gDNA, and it came from T cells, B-cell-depleted T cells, or PBMCs.

The germline V gene encodes CDR1 SGDLS and CDR2 YYNGEE. CDR3 length equals 15 residues. V shed 3 bases and J shed 6 bases, with 13 bases lying between them. Clones were read by immunoSEQ multiplex PCR, and TCRdb kept only the in-frame ones, dropping some. The sample lists about 89,000 clones, 90% to 95% occurring once. This sequence joins TRBV9 and TRBJ1-6; D perhaps matches TRBD1 (5 bases). The clonotype was recovered from a human donor with active COVID-19. The donor label of this sample is uncertain. Sequenced input: peripheral blood. The CDR3 loop is CASSASRAPNSPLHF. CDR3 coding DNA: TGTGCCAGCAGCGCCTCCAGGGCTCCTAATTCACCCCTCCACTTT.